This T cell receptor (beta chain) was found in a study of blood T cell repertoires in COVID-19. Original methodology: Amplifying reference gene primers gave estimates of nucleated cell counts. Produced via immunoSEQ multiplex PCR; TCRdb's table is partial and in-frame only. V and J calls and clone size come straight from that table; D and trimming were deduced from the DNA. There are around 700,000 clones in the sample; approximately 90% occur only once, and roughly 0.25% lies in the top ten. This clone was seen once. Trimming shortened V by 1 base and J by 11 bases, and 6 bases separated the two germline ends. The CDR3 runs to 11 residues.

The chain joins TRBV12-3 or TRBV12-4 to TRBJ2-1; the D is unclear. The sequenced material came from peripheral blood. The TCR was taken from a woman between 18 and 29 years old with acute or convalescent COVID-19. The CDR3 nucleotides read TGTGCCAGCAGTTTAGAACAGCAGCAGTTCTTC. It translates to CASSLEQQQFF.